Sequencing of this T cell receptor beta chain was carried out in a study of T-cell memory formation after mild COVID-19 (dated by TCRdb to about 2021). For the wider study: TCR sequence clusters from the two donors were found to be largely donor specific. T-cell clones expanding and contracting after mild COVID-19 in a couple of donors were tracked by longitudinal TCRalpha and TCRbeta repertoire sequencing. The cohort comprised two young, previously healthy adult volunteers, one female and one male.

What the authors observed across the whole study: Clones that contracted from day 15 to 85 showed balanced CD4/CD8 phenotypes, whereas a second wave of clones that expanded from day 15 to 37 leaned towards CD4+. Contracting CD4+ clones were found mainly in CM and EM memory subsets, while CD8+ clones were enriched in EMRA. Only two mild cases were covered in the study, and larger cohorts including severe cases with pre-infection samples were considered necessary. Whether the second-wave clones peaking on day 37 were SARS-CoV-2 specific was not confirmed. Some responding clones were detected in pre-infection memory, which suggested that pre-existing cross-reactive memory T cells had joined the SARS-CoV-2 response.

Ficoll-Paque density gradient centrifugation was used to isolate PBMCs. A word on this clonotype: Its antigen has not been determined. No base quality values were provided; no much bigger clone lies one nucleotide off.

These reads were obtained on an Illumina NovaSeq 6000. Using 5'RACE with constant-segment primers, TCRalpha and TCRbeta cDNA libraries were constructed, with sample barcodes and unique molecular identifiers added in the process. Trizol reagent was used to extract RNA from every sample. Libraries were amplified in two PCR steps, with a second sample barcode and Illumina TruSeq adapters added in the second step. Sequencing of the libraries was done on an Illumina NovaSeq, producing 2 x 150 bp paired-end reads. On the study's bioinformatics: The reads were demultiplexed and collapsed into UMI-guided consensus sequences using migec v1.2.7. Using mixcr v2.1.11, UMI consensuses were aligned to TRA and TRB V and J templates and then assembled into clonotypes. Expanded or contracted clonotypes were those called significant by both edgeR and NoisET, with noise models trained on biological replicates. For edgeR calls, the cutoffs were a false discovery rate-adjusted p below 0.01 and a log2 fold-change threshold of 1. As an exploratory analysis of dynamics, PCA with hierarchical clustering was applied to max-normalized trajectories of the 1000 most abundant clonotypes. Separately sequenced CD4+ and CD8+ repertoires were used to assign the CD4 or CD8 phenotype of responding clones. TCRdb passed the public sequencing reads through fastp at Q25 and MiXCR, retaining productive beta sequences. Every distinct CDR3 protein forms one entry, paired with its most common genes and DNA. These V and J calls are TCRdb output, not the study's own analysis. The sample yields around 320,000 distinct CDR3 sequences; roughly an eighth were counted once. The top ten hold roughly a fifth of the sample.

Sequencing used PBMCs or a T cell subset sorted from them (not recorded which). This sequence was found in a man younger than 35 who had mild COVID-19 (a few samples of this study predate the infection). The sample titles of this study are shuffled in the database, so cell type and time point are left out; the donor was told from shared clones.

CDR3 region: CASSVGVLGQTAYGYTF. The nucleotide sequence reads TGTGCCAGCAGCGTAGGGGTACTGGGACAGACTGCCTATGGCTACACCTTC. The rearranged chain carries TRBV9 and TRBJ1-2; 7 middle bases align to TRBD1. The CDR1 and CDR2 encoded by the germline V gene are SGDLS and YYNGEE. Here V drops 0 bases and J drops 4 bases, and the junction holds 12 bases not matched to any gene. The cysteine opens and the phenylalanine closes a CDR3 of 17 amino acids. Only the CDR3 DNA is retained, 51 bases long and in frame from the first base.